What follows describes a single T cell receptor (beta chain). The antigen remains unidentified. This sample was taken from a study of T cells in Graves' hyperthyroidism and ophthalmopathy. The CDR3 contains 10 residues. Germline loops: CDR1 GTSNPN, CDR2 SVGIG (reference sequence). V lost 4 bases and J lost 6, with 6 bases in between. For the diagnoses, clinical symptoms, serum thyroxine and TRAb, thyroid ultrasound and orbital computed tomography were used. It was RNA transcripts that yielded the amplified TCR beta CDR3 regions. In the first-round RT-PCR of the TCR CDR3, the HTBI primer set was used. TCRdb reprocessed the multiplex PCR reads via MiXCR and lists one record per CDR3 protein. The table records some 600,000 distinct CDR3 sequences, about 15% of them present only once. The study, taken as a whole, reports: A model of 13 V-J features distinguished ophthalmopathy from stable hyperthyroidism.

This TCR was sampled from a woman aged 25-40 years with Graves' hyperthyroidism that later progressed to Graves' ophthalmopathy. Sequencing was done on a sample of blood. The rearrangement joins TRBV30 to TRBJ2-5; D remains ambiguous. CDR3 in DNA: TGTGCCTGGAACGGCAAGACCCAGTACTTC. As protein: CAWNGKTQYF. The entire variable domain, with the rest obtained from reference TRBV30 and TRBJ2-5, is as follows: SQTIHQWPATLVQPVGSPLSLECTVEGTSNPNLYWYRQAAGRGLQLLFYSVGIGQISSEVPQNLSASRPQDRQFILSSKKLLLSDSGFYLCAWNGKTQYFGPGTRLLVL.